The 9 T cell receptor beta chains below all came from one sample that was sequenced in a study of blood T cell repertoires in COVID-19. Here immunoSEQ multiplex PCR was the method, and the copy in TCRdb shows in-frame clones only, minus some. The sample consists of 85,000 to 130,000 clones, 82% of them appearing once. The specimen sequenced was peripheral blood. The receptors derive from a man in his sixties with acute or convalescent COVID-19.

The chain combines TRBV5-5 with TRBJ2-6; 10 positions agree with TRBD1. Germline assignment: CDR1 SGHKS and CDR2 YYEKEE (reference sequence). The CDR3 is 18 residues long. Unmatched junction bases numbered 9, after V lost 4 bases and J lost 2 bases. The CDR3 sequence is CASSGKTGGETGANVLTF. The CDR3 DNA reads as TGTGCCAGCAGCGGTAAGACAGGGGGCGAGACTGGGGCCAACGTCCTGACTTTC.

The V call is TRBV24-1, the J call TRBJ2-7, with TRBD1 matching over 7 bases. Looked up from germline, CDR1 is KGHDR and CDR2 is SFDVKD. V lost 11 bases and J lost 5; bases outside the gene matches: 11. The CDR3 is 13 residues long. The CDR3 protein is CANSRDSIDEQYF. The CDR3 DNA is TGTGCCAACAGCCGGGACAGTATTGACGAGCAGTACTTC.

This chain connects TRBV7-2 to TRBJ2-7, with 7 bases that match TRBD2. CDR3 length equals 15 residues. J lost 1 base, V lost 1 base, and 4 bases had no gene match. Germline CDR1 reads SGHTA; CDR2 reads FQGNSA. CDR3 DNA sequence: TGTGCCAGCAGCTTAGAAGCGGGAAGTTCCTACGAGCAGTACTTC. Translation gives CASSLEAGSSYEQYF. The full variable domain, completed using reference TRBV7-2 and TRBJ2-7, is GAGVSQSPSNKVTEKGKDVELRCDPISGHTALYWYRQSLGQGLEFLIYFQGNSAPDKSGLPSDRFSAERTGGSVSTLTIQRTQQEDSAVYLCASSLEAGSSYEQYFGPGTRLTVT.

The rearrangement links TRBV5-1 to TRBJ2-2, with TRBD1 as a possible D gene (5 bases). This CDR3 is 16 amino acids long. Germline CDR1 and CDR2: SGHRS and YFSETQ. Trimming took 2 bases from V and 2 from J, leaving 13 bases between them. The CDR3 nucleotides are TGCGCCAGCAGCTTCCAGGGCGTGGGTAACACCGGGGAGCTGTTTTTT. It codes for CASSFQGVGNTGELFF. The whole variable domain, remainder taken from reference TRBV5-1 and TRBJ2-2, is KAGVTQTPRYLIKTRGQQVTLSCSPISGHRSVSWYQQTPGQGLQFLFEYFSETQRNKGNFPGRFSGRQFSNSRSEMNVSTLELGDSALYLCASSFQGVGNTGELFFGEGSRLTVL.

The chain joins TRBV6-1 to TRBJ1-1; tentatively, D is TRBD1 (5 bases). V lost 2 bases and J 2 bases, leaving 9 bases between the germline ends. The germline V gene encodes CDR1 MNHNS and CDR2 SASEGT. The CDR3 runs 14 residues. The CDR3 nucleotides read TGTGCCAGCAGTGAATTCCAGGGAAACACTGAAGCTTTCTTT. Residues: CASSEFQGNTEAFF.

This chain links TRBV2 with TRBJ2-3; 7 bases line up with TRBD2. V lost 8 bases and J lost 3; bases outside the gene matches: 8. The CDR3 runs 14 residues. Germline values: CDR1 SNHLY, CDR2 FYNNEI. The CDR3 sequence: CASASGWVTDTQYF. The DNA for the CDR3 is TGTGCCAGCGCTAGCGGTTGGGTTACAGATACGCAGTATTTT.

V and J are TRBV5-1 and TRBJ2-2; D might be TRBD1 (6 bases). Germline V CDR1 and CDR2: SGHRS, YFSETQ. This CDR3 comprises 15 residues. The V gene lost 4 bases and the J gene lost 1 base, with 11 bases spanning the gap. CDR3 amino acids: CASSVRDKNTGELFF. CDR3 DNA sequence: TGCGCCAGCAGCGTCCGGGACAAGAACACCGGGGAGCTGTTTTTT.

The CDR3 DNA reads TGTGCCTGGATTGGGAACAGGGCCTGGGGCGAGCAGTACTTC. Translating gives CAWIGNRAWGEQYF. J is TRBJ2-7 and V is TRBV30, with a tentative D call TRBD1 (6 bases). CDR1 and CDR2 (germline): GTSNPN, SVGIG (reference sequence). CDR3 length: 14 residues. V was pared by 4 bases and J by 6 bases, with 19 bases between.

The chain recombines TRBV2 with TRBJ2-1, with 9 positions matching TRBD2. Unmatched junction bases numbered 7, after V lost 9 bases and J lost 4 bases. The V gene's germline CDR1 is SNHLY and CDR2 FYNNEI. The CDR3 is 14 amino acids. This CDR3 reads CARLSGSDYNEQFF. Here the CDR3 DNA reads TGTGCCAGACTTAGCGGGAGCGATTACAATGAGCAGTTCTTC.